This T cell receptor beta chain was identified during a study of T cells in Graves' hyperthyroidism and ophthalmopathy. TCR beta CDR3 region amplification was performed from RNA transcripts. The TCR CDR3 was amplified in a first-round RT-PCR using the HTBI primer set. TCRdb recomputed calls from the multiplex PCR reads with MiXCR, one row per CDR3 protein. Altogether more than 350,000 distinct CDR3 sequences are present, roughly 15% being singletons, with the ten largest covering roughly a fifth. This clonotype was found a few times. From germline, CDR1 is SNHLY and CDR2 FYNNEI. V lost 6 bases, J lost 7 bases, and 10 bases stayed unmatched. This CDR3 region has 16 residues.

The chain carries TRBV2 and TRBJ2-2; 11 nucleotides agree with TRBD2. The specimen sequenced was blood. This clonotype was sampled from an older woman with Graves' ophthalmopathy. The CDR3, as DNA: TGTGCCAGCAGCGCAGGGACTAGCGGCCCCTTCGGGGAGCTGTTTTTT. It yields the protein CASSAGTSGPFGELFF.